This entry is about one T cell receptor (beta chain). Its specificity is unknown. These data are taken from a study of Tregs in tolerant kidney transplant recipients. Germline CDR1 is SQVTM and CDR2 is ANQGSEA. V lost 8 bases, J lost 3 bases, and 10 bases lay in between. The CDR3 is made up of 11 amino acids. The assay was immunoSEQ multiplex PCR, and TCRdb's table has in-frame clones only and misses some. Among 15,000 to 20,000 clones listed, about 57% were seen once. The chain is built from TRBV29-1 and TRBJ1-1; D gene uncertain. This receptor was obtained from a human donor in good health. The specimen was Tregs from blood cultured with allogeneic cells. The CDR3: CSSNTYTEAFF. DNA for the CDR3: TGCAGCTCCAACACCTACACTGAAGCTTTCTTT.